This entry lists 17 T cell receptor beta chains sequenced from one sample in a study of CD8+CD57+ T cells in acquired aplastic anemia. Previously, flow cytometry had revealed CD8+CD57+ cell expansion in the patients chosen for sequencing. Profiling that covered TCR beta VDJ and CDR3 relied on genomic DNA as its template. One entry per CDR3 protein, called by TCRdb with MiXCR from the reads. The data hold 200,000 to 250,000 distinct CDR3 sequences, with over 55% observed a single time. Sequencing input: sorted CD4+, CD8+, or CD8+CD57+ T cells (not recorded which) from PBMCs. These receptors all stem from a human donor with aplastic anemia.

The rearrangement joins TRBV7-8 to TRBJ2-7; D gene uncertain. The V end lost 5 bases, the J end lost 5 bases, and 16 bases lay between the germline ends. The CDR3 length is 14 residues. CDR1 and CDR2 from the germline V gene are SGHVS and FQNEAQ. In DNA, the CDR3 is TGTGCCAGCAGCCGCATTCACGATCGGGACGAGCAGTACTTC. Translating it yields CASSRIHDRDEQYF.

V and J are TRBV2 and TRBJ1-2; no firm D call. Trimming pared 3 bases from V and 4 bases from J, leaving 6 bases between. CDR1 SNHLY and CDR2 FYNNEI come from the germline V gene. The CDR3 sequence is 12 residues long. The CDR3: CASSDGVYGYTF. The CDR3 DNA follows: TGTGCCAGCAGTGATGGGGTCTATGGCTACACCTTC.

This rearrangement joins TRBV14 to TRBJ2-7; D is ambiguous. Deletions cut 2 bases from V and 4 bases from J, with 12 bases between. The CDR3 is 14 amino acids. Germline V gives CDR1 SGHDN, CDR2 FVKESK. The CDR3 sequence: CASSQTAGRYEQYF. The CDR3 bases are TGTGCCAGCAGCCAAACAGCAGGCCGGTACGAGCAGTACTTC.

A few counts support this clonotype. The chain recombines TRBV7-6 with TRBJ2-1, with no clear D. The V end lost 5 bases, the J end lost 5 bases, and 7 bases lay between the germline ends. Germline V gene sequence: CDR1 SGHVS, CDR2 FNYEAQ. This CDR3 comprises 12 residues. The CDR3 DNA reads as TGTGCCAGCAGCCTTTCAAACAATGAGCAGTTCTTC. As protein: CASSLSNNEQFF.

This clonotype was seen only a few times. The chain is built from TRBV6-6 and TRBJ2-7, with 9 nucleotides matching TRBD2. The ends lost 11 bases at V and 4 bases at J; junction bases unmatched: 9. CDR3 length: 13 residues. The germline CDR1 and CDR2 sequences are MNHNY and SVGAGI (reference sequence). In DNA, the CDR3 is TGTGCCGCGGGAGGGGGCAAGGGGTACGAGCAGTACTTC. It yields the protein CAAGGGKGYEQYF.

V gene TRBV7-9 combines with J gene TRBJ2-3, with unresolved D. There are 14 residues in the CDR3. CDR1 SEHNR and CDR2 FQNEAQ come from the germline V gene (reference sequence). Trimming removed 5 bases at V and 0 bases at J, with 9 bases between. As DNA, the CDR3 is TGTGCCAGCAGCGGGCCCTACAGCACAGATACGCAGTATTTT. This sequence encodes CASSGPYSTDTQYF.

The chain combines TRBV29-1 with TRBJ2-3, with 7 bases that match TRBD1. The germline V gene has CDR1 SQVTM and CDR2 ANQGSEA. Trimming took 6 bases from V and 2 from J; bases not matched to a gene: 8. CDR3 length: 14 residues. The CDR3 bases are TGCAGCGTAAACCGGGACAGACTCACAGATACGCAGTATTTT. It yields the protein CSVNRDRLTDTQYF.

This clonotype has only a few counts. V and J are TRBV15 and TRBJ2-7; D is possibly TRBD1 or TRBD2 (6 bases each). The CDR3 has 14 amino acids. V lost 1 base and J 0 bases, leaving 7 bases between the germline ends. The V gene's germline CDR1 is LNHNV and CDR2 YYDKDF (reference sequence). CDR3 protein: CATSRGGASYEQYF. CDR3 in DNA: TGTGCCACCAGCAGAGGGGGGGCCTCCTACGAGCAGTACTTC. Supplemented by reference TRBV15 and TRBJ2-7, the full variable domain reads DAMVIQNPRYQVTQFGKPVTLSCSQTLNHNVMYWYQQKSSQAPKLLFHYYDKDFNNEADTPDNFQSRRPNTSFCFLDIRSPGLGDTAMYLCATSRGGASYEQYFGPGTRLTVT.

The CDR3 protein is CASSEAPEGAYGYTF. The CDR3 nucleotides read TGTGCCAGCAGTGAAGCCCCGGAGGGGGCATATGGCTACACCTTC. The chain joins TRBV6-1 to TRBJ1-2; 7 bases are a match to TRBD1. CDR1 is MNHNS, CDR2 SASEGT, per germline. With 0 bases clipped from V and 5 bases from J, the junction kept 6 bases outside the gene matches. The CDR3 consists of 15 residues.

This clonotype has a handful of counts. The chain recombines TRBV2 with TRBJ1-6; D is uncertain. This CDR3 has 10 amino acids. The V end lost 9 bases, the J end lost 9 bases, and 6 bases lay between the germline ends. Germline V lookup: CDR1 SNHLY, CDR2 FYNNEI. The CDR3 is CARIFSPLHF. The CDR3 nucleotides read TGTGCCAGAATATTTTCACCCCTCCACTTT.

V is TRBV15 and J is TRBJ2-5; 10 nucleotides align to TRBD1. CDR1 is LNHNV and CDR2 is YYDKDF in the germline V gene (reference sequence). V was clipped by 1 base and J by 1 base; unmatched bases: 0. The CDR3 contains 15 residues. Written as DNA, the CDR3 is TGTGCCACCAGCAGAGGGACAGGGGGCCAAGAGACCCAGTACTTC. Amino acids: CATSRGTGGQETQYF.

There are a few counts of this clonotype. The chain employs TRBV5-6 and TRBJ2-7; 11 bases match TRBD2. The germline V gene encodes CDR1 SGHDT and CDR2 YYEEEE. After removal of 0 bases from V and 10 bases from J, the junction contained 6 bases not matched to a gene. This CDR3 spans 14 amino acids. The CDR3 nucleotides are TGTGCCAGCAGCTTGGCTGGTCTAGCGGGGGGACAGTACTTC. Protein product: CASSLAGLAGGQYF.

This chain uses TRBV20-1 with TRBJ2-7; 7 nucleotides match TRBD1. After removal of 6 bases from V and 1 base from J, the junction contained 12 bases not matched to a gene. The CDR3 runs 15 residues. Germline V lookup: CDR1 DFQATT, CDR2 SNEGSKA (reference sequence). The CDR3: CSAPVPGGPSYEQYF. In DNA, the CDR3 is TGCAGTGCACCCGTACCAGGGGGACCATCCTACGAGCAGTACTTC.

Comments on this clonotype: At one end, the junction sequence differs from germline, possibly due to a read error. The genes are TRBV10-3 and TRBJ1-3; D is unclear. Germline V CDR1 and CDR2: ENHRY, SYGVKD. The CDR3 has 14 amino acids. CDR3 amino acids: CAILESPSGNTINF. CDR3 sequence (DNA): TGTGCCATCCTGGAGTCTCCATCTGGAAACACCATAAATTTT.

V is TRBV2 and J is TRBJ1-1, with 8 nucleotides matching TRBD1. The length of the CDR3 is 14 residues. Per the germline V gene, CDR1 is SNHLY and CDR2 is FYNNEI. V was pared by 6 bases and J by 6 bases, with 9 bases of the junction left unmatched. CDR3 nucleotide sequence: TGTGCCAGCAGAAGGAGGACAGGGAGTTCTGAAGCTTTCTTT. As protein: CASRRRTGSSEAFF.

This clonotype was found many times. The chain couples TRBV7-3 to TRBJ2-1; no firm D call. The CDR3 runs 11 residues. Germline CDR1 and CDR2: SGHTA and FQGTGA. The V end was cut by 3 bases, the J end by 7 bases, with 4 bases between. CDR3 region: CASSFANEQFF. CDR3 nucleotides: TGTGCCAGCAGCTTCGCTAATGAGCAGTTCTTC.

The chain links TRBV19 to TRBJ1-1; 7 nucleotides align to TRBD1. With 4 bases clipped from V and 10 bases from J, the junction kept 6 bases outside the gene matches. Germline lookup yields CDR1 LNHDA and CDR2 SQIVND (reference sequence). CDR3 length equals 12 residues. This CDR3 reads CASSTRQGVAFF. The CDR3 DNA is TGTGCCAGTAGTACCCGACAGGGTGTAGCTTTCTTT.